This passage covers 2 T cell receptor beta chains from one sample sequenced in a study of regulatory T cells in long-lasting Graves disease. Investigators prepared the TCR beta libraries by applying iRepertoire HTBI primers and Arm-PCR of CDR3 regions. TCRdb passed the multiplex PCR reads through MiXCR, listing each CDR3 protein once. The sample records fewer than 650,000 distinct CDR3 sequences, less than 20% being singletons. Time point indicated: newly diagnosed GD, antithyroid drugs for less than 3 months. RNA isolated from PBMCs was used to make the TCR library. This sample also appeared in a second study, on T cells in Graves' hyperthyroidism and ophthalmopathy.

The source was peripheral blood mononuclear cells (PBMCs), collected at new diagnosis, from a patient treated with antithyroid drugs. These receptors were obtained from a woman in her 30s with Graves disease.

The V gene is TRBV9, the J gene TRBJ2-1; 10 bases agree with TRBD2. CDR1 and CDR2 (germline): SGDLS, YYNGEE. The CDR3 extends over 16 amino acids. V trimming: 0 bases; J trimming: 6 bases; junction bases outside the gene matches: 6. DNA for the CDR3: TGTGCCAGCAGCGTAGCTCTAGCGGGAGAACTCAATGAGCAGTTCTTC. Translation gives CASSVALAGELNEQFF.

The chain has TRBV28 and TRBJ1-2, with a possible D match to TRBD1 (5 bases). With 6 bases removed from V and 4 bases from J, the gap between germline ends came to 12 bases. The CDR3 loop spans 13 amino acids. Germline loops: CDR1 MDHEN, CDR2 SYDVKM. In DNA form, the CDR3 reads TGTGCCAGCAGCTACGGGGCAGCCTATGGCTACACCTTC. Encoded protein: CASSYGAAYGYTF.